This T cell receptor beta chain was identified in a study of shared clonotypes between healthy human individuals. On sorted subsets, replicate PCRs used 200 to 250 ng DNA, or tens of thousands of T cell genomes. Measured with immunoSEQ multiplex PCR; TCRdb has only the in-frame clones, and not every one. The sample includes about 2 million clones, about 95% seen only once; the top ten take 1.2%. CD45RO-negative cells were positively selected for CCR7, leaving out terminally differentiated effector memory CD45RA+ cells. The V segment lost 0 bases and the J segment 4 bases; nucleotides outside the gene matches: 1. Germline V lookup: CDR1 SGDLS, CDR2 YYNGEE. The CDR3 is 14 amino acids.

The TCR was taken from a man aged 18 to 30 in good health. This chain uses TRBV9 with TRBJ2-3; TRBD2 agrees at 8 bases. The sample comprised naive CD8+ T cells sorted from blood. CDR3 residues: CASSVASGSDTQYF. DNA for the CDR3: TGTGCCAGCAGCGTAGCTAGCGGGTCAGATACGCAGTATTTT.